This T cell receptor (beta chain) was retrieved from a study of blood T cell repertoires in COVID-19. Turning to the study itself: PBMCs, B-cell-depleted T cells, or T cells were the source of the cDNA or gDNA that made up the material.

Participant age was roughly 18 to 95 years, and participants resided in approximately 24 US areas. Participant reports of clinical history set cohort assignment. Each exposed participant met a COVID-19 case in the 2 weeks preceding study entry. Assay: immunoSEQ multiplex PCR; the TCRdb copy retains only in-frame clones and omits some. The repertoire holds 200,000 to 250,000 clones, with roughly 88% as singletons. Trimming removed 1 base at V and 4 bases at J, with 17 bases between. The CDR3 has 16 residues. Germline CDR1 reads MGHRA; CDR2 reads YSYEKL. Specimen: PBMCs or T cells enriched from blood (not recorded which). This chain uses TRBV4-1 with TRBJ2-7; no definite D call. This clonotype was obtained from a woman aged 25 to 39 who had been exposed to COVID-19. The CDR3 bases are TGCGCCAGCAGCCAAGTTGGAAGACTTGAGACTTACGAGCAGTACTTC. It specifies CASSQVGRLETYEQYF.